Following are 5 T cell receptor beta chains from one sample sequenced in a study of post-analysis software for immune sequencing data (dated by TCRdb to about 2015). Beyond this particular receptor, the publication reports: A handful of TRBV segments, including TRBV5-6, TRBV5-1 and TRBV20-1, were significantly more frequent in patients than controls.

Libraries were prepared through PCR. These reads were obtained on an Illumina HiSeq 2500. Unique molecular identifiers were incorporated into TCR beta cDNA libraries to reduce PCR and sequencing biases. Starting from the raw public reads, TCRdb applied fastp trimming at Q25, assembled clones with MiXCR and retained in-frame beta chains. Under each unique CDR3 protein, matching rows form one entry showing the most common genes and DNA. In all, the sample holds 550,000 to 700,000 distinct CDR3 sequences, and 44% of those were seen once. Of the sample, more than 1.5% is held by the ten largest clones. Their recognized antigens are unknown. Sequencing was done on a sample of blood. The receptors come from a girl aged 5-17 years with multiple sclerosis.

A remark on this clonotype: The junction departs from germline at one end; a sequencing error may be responsible. The rearrangement uses TRBV7-9 and TRBJ2-1; TRBD2 aligns across 8 bases. The CDR3 sequence is 19 residues long. Per the germline V gene, CDR1 is SEHNR and CDR2 is FQNEAQ (reference sequence). CDR3 nucleotide sequence: TGTACCAGCAGCGCCCGCGGGGGGCTAAAGACTAGCCGTCACAATGAGCAGTTCTTC. Translating it yields CTSSARGGLKTSRHNEQFF.

This rearrangement joins TRBV6-1 to TRBJ2-4; D gene ambiguous. Trimming pared 6 bases from V and 9 bases from J, leaving 18 bases between. The CDR3 has 14 residues. CDR1 and CDR2 from the germline V gene are MNHNS and SASEGT. The chain's CDR3 is CASRELGTWGIQYF. The DNA of the CDR3 is TGTGCCAGCAGGGAATTGGGTACCTGGGGCATTCAGTACTTC.

To note about this clonotype: One junction end does not reproduce the germline sequence, and a read error may be involved. V gene TRBV7-6 combines with J gene TRBJ2-7; D is perhaps TRBD1 (6 bases). Germline loops: CDR1 SGHVS, CDR2 FNYEAQ. CDR3 length: 15 residues. CDR3: CAGSLPGQLSYEQYF. The CDR3 DNA sequence: TGTGCCGGCAGCTTGCCCGGACAGCTTTCCTACGAGCAGTACTTC. Drawing the rest from reference TRBV7-6 and TRBJ2-7, the complete variable domain is GAGVSQSPRYKVTKRGQDVALRCDPISGHVSLYWYRQALGQGPEFLTYFNYEAQQDKSGLPNDRFSAERPEGSISTLTIQRTEQRDSAMYRCAGSLPGQLSYEQYFGPGTRLTVT.

V is TRBV6-1 and J is TRBJ2-7, with D possibly TRBD2 on 6 matching bases. The length of the CDR3 is 14 residues. V lost 7 bases and J 2 bases, leaving 15 bases between the germline ends. CDR1 and CDR2 (germline): MNHNS, SASEGT. CDR3 DNA sequence: TGTGCCAGCAAGTGGGAGGCGAATACCTACGAGCAGTACTTC. Protein: CASKWEANTYEQYF.

This sequence joins TRBV12-3 or TRBV12-4 and TRBJ1-5; D is possibly TRBD1 (5 bases). This CDR3 is 13 amino acids long. The germline V and J ends were trimmed by 4 bases and 7 bases, with 11 bases remaining between them. The CDR3 protein is CASSWGDGQPQHF. CDR3 in DNA: TGTGCCAGCAGTTGGGGGGACGGACAGCCCCAGCATTTT.